These 25 T cell receptor beta chains share one sample of origin, sequenced in a study of blood T cell repertoires in COVID-19. The protocol was immunoSEQ multiplex PCR, while the TCRdb copy is restricted to in-frame clones and leaves out a portion. The table includes tens of thousands of clones, approximately 86% detected once. The sequencing sample was made of peripheral blood. These TCRs come from a man in his 60s with acute or convalescent COVID-19.

This chain connects TRBV5-8 to TRBJ1-5, with TRBD1 matching 11 bases. Germline V CDR1 and CDR2: SGHTS, YDEGEE. The junction had 8 bases not matched to a gene; V was cut back by 4 bases and J by 2 bases. CDR3 length: 17 amino acids. CDR3 sequence: CASSRFTGQGGNQPQHF. As DNA, the CDR3 is TGTGCCAGCAGCCGCTTTACGGGACAGGGGGGCAATCAGCCCCAGCATTTT.

The genes are TRBV6-2 or TRBV6-3 and TRBJ2-3; 12 bases are shared with TRBD2. The CDR3 covers 18 residues. Germline V gene lookup returns CDR1 MNHEY and CDR2 SVGEGT. Losses at the gene ends were 6 bases for V and 5 bases for J; bases not matched to a gene: 15. This chain's CDR3 is CASSPKYLAGGREDTQYF. The CDR3 DNA reads as TGTGCCAGCAGCCCTAAATATCTAGCGGGGGGGCGGGAAGATACGCAGTATTTT.

The chain is built from TRBV7-8 and TRBJ2-4; the match to TRBD2 covers 7 bases. CDR1 and CDR2 (germline): SGHVS, FQNEAQ. The CDR3 runs to 14 residues. V shed 5 bases, J shed 5 bases, and the junction held 6 bases outside the gene matches. This CDR3 reads CASSQRAGENIQYF. The CDR3 DNA reads as TGTGCCAGCAGCCAGCGGGCGGGGGAAAACATTCAGTACTTC.

This clone appeared a single time. The chain carries TRBV4-1 and TRBJ2-5, with D maybe TRBD2 (7 bases). V shed 0 bases and J shed 4 bases, with 9 bases lying between them. The CDR3 length is 14 residues. Germline loops: CDR1 MGHRA, CDR2 YSYEKL. CDR3 sequence: CASSQEGGPETQYF. Written as DNA, the CDR3 is TGCGCCAGCAGCCAAGAGGGGGGGCCAGAGACCCAGTACTTC.

The V gene is TRBV12-3 or TRBV12-4, the J gene TRBJ1-6, with D hard to call. The CDR3 runs 12 residues. V was pared by 7 bases and J by 8 bases, with 9 bases between. The CDR3 region has the DNA TGTGCCAGCACGCGGGGAGATTCACCCCTCCACTTT. This sequence encodes CASTRGDSPLHF.

J is TRBJ2-3 and V is TRBV24-1; D perhaps matches TRBD1 (5 bases). The V end was cut by 7 bases, the J end by 0 bases, with 7 bases between. This CDR3 is built from 13 residues. Germline lookup yields CDR1 KGHDR and CDR2 SFDVKD. CDR3 sequence reads: CATRTASTDTQYF. As DNA, the CDR3 is TGTGCCACCAGGACAGCTAGCACAGATACGCAGTATTTT.

The chain employs TRBV10-3 and TRBJ1-1; D ambiguous. CDR3 length: 14 amino acids. The V end was cut by 0 bases, the J end by 2 bases, with 7 bases between. CDR1 is ENHRY, CDR2 SYGVKD, per germline. The CDR3 DNA is TGTGCCATCAGTGAGTCGTACAGCAACACTGAAGCTTTCTTT. Its protein product is CAISESYSNTEAFF.

The chain combines TRBV5-1 with TRBJ1-4, with TRBD1 matching 7 bases. This CDR3 spans 15 amino acids. J was trimmed by 10 bases and V by 0 bases; bases with no gene match: 9. Germline V gene sequence: CDR1 SGHRS, CDR2 YFSETQ. The CDR3 sequence is CASSLGDSKEGKLFF. CDR3 in DNA: TGCGCCAGCAGCTTGGGGGACAGCAAAGAGGGAAAACTGTTTTTT.

The chain links TRBV7-2 to TRBJ2-1; TRBD1 matches 7 bases. The CDR3 consists of 16 residues. Germline CDR1 and CDR2: SGHTA and FQGNSA. The V and J ends lost 5 bases and 2 bases, in that order; junction bases with no gene match: 9. For the CDR3, the DNA is TGTGCCAGCAGCCTTGTAAAAACAGGGGCCTACAATGAGCAGTTCTTC. Translating it yields CASSLVKTGAYNEQFF. Using reference TRBV7-2 and TRBJ2-1 for the parts outside the CDR3, the full variable domain is GAGVSQSPSNKVTEKGKDVELRCDPISGHTALYWYRQSLGQGLEFLIYFQGNSAPDKSGLPSDRFSAERTGGSVSTLTIQRTQQEDSAVYLCASSLVKTGAYNEQFFGPGTRLTVL.

The chain has TRBV7-2 and TRBJ1-2; TRBD1 aligns across 7 bases. The CDR3 sequence is 14 residues long. Germline lookup yields CDR1 SGHTA and CDR2 FQGNSA. The trim removed 2 bases at V and 1 base at J, leaving 1 base unmatched. The CDR3 DNA is TGTGCCAGCAGCTTAAACAGGGGTAACTATGGCTACACCTTC. Translating it yields CASSLNRGNYGYTF. Using reference TRBV7-2 and TRBJ1-2 for the parts outside the CDR3, the full variable domain is GAGVSQSPSNKVTEKGKDVELRCDPISGHTALYWYRQSLGQGLEFLIYFQGNSAPDKSGLPSDRFSAERTGGSVSTLTIQRTQQEDSAVYLCASSLNRGNYGYTFGSGTRLTVV.

V and J are TRBV6-1 and TRBJ1-5, with D possibly being TRBD1 (5 bases). This CDR3 is built from 19 residues. Germline V CDR1 and CDR2: MNHNS, SASEGT. Trimming removed 2 bases at V and 1 base at J, with 21 bases between. The CDR3 bases are TGTGCCAGCAGTGAATCAATTTGGCAGGGAGGGGTAAGCAATCAGCCCCAGCATTTT. Residues: CASSESIWQGGVSNQPQHF.

The V gene is TRBV12-3 or TRBV12-4, the J gene TRBJ1-1; TRBD1 might be the D (6 bases). Between the trimmed V and J ends, which lost 7 bases and 1 base, there was a span of 10 bases. This CDR3 has 13 amino acids. CDR3 amino acids: CASNRGGNTEAFF. The CDR3 nucleotides read TGTGCCAGCAACCGAGGGGGGAACACTGAAGCTTTCTTT.

V is TRBV5-1 and J is TRBJ2-5; D call uncertain. Trimming took off 0 bases at V and 1 base at J, with 7 bases between the two ends. Germline loops: CDR1 SGHRS, CDR2 YFSETQ. CDR3 length: 14 amino acids. CDR3 in DNA: TGCGCCAGCAGCTTGGCTCCGTTCCAAGAGACCCAGTACTTC. Its translation: CASSLAPFQETQYF.

The chain has TRBV13 and TRBJ2-6; D unresolved. CDR1 is PRHDT, CDR2 FYEKMQ, per germline (reference sequence). V lost 5 bases and J lost 0, with 5 bases in between. The CDR3 runs to 14 residues. The CDR3 region is CASSPSSGANVLTF. As DNA, the CDR3 is TGTGCCAGCAGCCCGAGCTCTGGGGCCAACGTCCTGACTTTC.

Comment on this clone: A junction boundary mismatches the germline segment, possibly from a read error. V and J are TRBV28 and TRBJ2-7; TRBD2 matches at 10 bases. Germline CDR1 and CDR2: MDHEN and SYDVKM. This CDR3 comprises 14 residues. CDR3 in DNA: TGTGCCAGCATTTTAGGGACTAGCGCCCACGAGCAGTACTTC. It yields the protein CASILGTSAHEQYF.

The chain links TRBV2 to TRBJ1-3; TRBD1 might be the D (5 bases). Trimming left V 5 bases short and J 2 bases short, with 16 bases between. Germline CDR1 SNHLY, CDR2 FYNNEI. The CDR3 length is 16 residues. In DNA, the CDR3 is TGTGCCAGCAGTTCCCCCCCAGACAGTCCTGGAAACACCATATATTTT. Amino acid sequence: CASSSPPDSPGNTIYF.

The rearrangement links TRBV6-6 to TRBJ2-1, with no clear D. Per the germline V gene, CDR1 is MNHNY and CDR2 is SVGAGI (reference sequence). The CDR3 consists of 13 residues. V lost 5 bases and J 7 bases, leaving 12 bases between the germline ends. CDR3 nucleotides: TGTGCCAGCAGTCCCAGTGTGAGGAATGAGCAGTTCTTC. This sequence encodes CASSPSVRNEQFF.

DNA for the CDR3: TGTGCCACCAGTGATGAGCGACAGGGCGGCACAGATACGCAGTATTTT. Amino acids: CATSDERQGGTDTQYF. The chain couples TRBV24-1 to TRBJ2-3; 7 nucleotides match TRBD1. V lost 3 bases, J lost 1 base, and 6 bases stayed unmatched. Looked up from germline, CDR1 is KGHDR and CDR2 is SFDVKD. CDR3 size: 16 residues.

The rearrangement links TRBV2 to TRBJ1-1; D is unresolved. CDR1 is SNHLY, CDR2 FYNNEI, per germline. CDR3 length: 14 amino acids. Trimming removed 4 bases from V and 5 bases from J, with 14 bases in between. The DNA for the CDR3 is TGTGCCAGCAGTGTCTACACCCGAGGGACTGAAGCTTTCTTT. Its protein product is CASSVYTRGTEAFF.

The chain joins TRBV6-6 to TRBJ1-2; possible D gene TRBD1, 5 bases. V gave up 4 bases and J gave up 2 bases, with 11 bases separating them. The V gene's germline CDR1 is MNHNY and CDR2 SVGAGI (reference sequence). The CDR3 has 14 amino acids. The CDR3 loop is CASSSLTVNYGYTF. The CDR3 bases are TGTGCCAGCAGTTCCTTGACAGTAAACTATGGCTACACCTTC.

This clone was seen a handful of times. The chain carries TRBV5-6 and TRBJ1-6, with 9 positions matching TRBD1. Trimming removed 3 bases from V and 14 bases from J; junction bases left unmatched: 18. The germline V gene encodes CDR1 SGHDT and CDR2 YYEEEE. The CDR3 is 17 amino acids. CDR3 in amino acids: CASSSTTPGQGWGTLHF. The CDR3 DNA reads TGTGCCAGCAGCTCGACGACTCCGGGACAGGGATGGGGGACCCTCCACTTT.

The chain has TRBV10-3 and TRBJ2-1; TRBD2 matches 10 bases. The CDR3 runs 17 residues. Unmatched junction bases numbered 4, after V lost 2 bases and J lost 0 bases. Looked up from germline, CDR1 is ENHRY and CDR2 is SYGVKD. This CDR3 is CAISEIASGSSYNEQFF. Written as DNA, the CDR3 is TGTGCCATCAGTGAGATCGCTAGCGGGAGCTCCTACAATGAGCAGTTCTTC.

CDR3 region: CASSSRTSGSYNEQFF. The CDR3 DNA reads as TGTGCCAGCAGCTCGAGGACTAGCGGGAGCTACAATGAGCAGTTCTTC. The V call is TRBV5-4, the J call TRBJ2-1, with 13 bases lining up with TRBD2. Germline CDR1 SGHNT, CDR2 YYREEE (reference sequence). Losses at the gene ends were 3 bases for V and 3 bases for J; bases not matched to a gene: 3. This CDR3 has 16 residues.

For the CDR3, the DNA is TGTGCCAGCAGCTTAGCGCGGGGAGCCACAGATACGCAGTATTTT. It translates to CASSLARGATDTQYF. The chain employs TRBV11-3 and TRBJ2-3; perhaps TRBD2 as D (6 bases). CDR3 length equals 15 residues. Trimming left V 1 base short and J 2 bases short, with 10 bases between. Germline CDR1 SGHNT, CDR2 YENEEA.

This sequence joins TRBV3-1 (or the pseudogene TRBV3-2) and TRBJ1-2; perhaps TRBD1 as D (5 bases). The CDR3 is 15 amino acids. The germline V and J ends were trimmed by 4 bases and 6 bases, with 18 bases remaining between them. The germline gives CDR1 LGHDT, CDR2 YNNKEL (reference sequence). The CDR3 nucleotides are TGTGCCAGCAGCCCAAGAAGGGGATTTGATGATGGCTACACCTTC. This codes for CASSPRRGFDDGYTF.